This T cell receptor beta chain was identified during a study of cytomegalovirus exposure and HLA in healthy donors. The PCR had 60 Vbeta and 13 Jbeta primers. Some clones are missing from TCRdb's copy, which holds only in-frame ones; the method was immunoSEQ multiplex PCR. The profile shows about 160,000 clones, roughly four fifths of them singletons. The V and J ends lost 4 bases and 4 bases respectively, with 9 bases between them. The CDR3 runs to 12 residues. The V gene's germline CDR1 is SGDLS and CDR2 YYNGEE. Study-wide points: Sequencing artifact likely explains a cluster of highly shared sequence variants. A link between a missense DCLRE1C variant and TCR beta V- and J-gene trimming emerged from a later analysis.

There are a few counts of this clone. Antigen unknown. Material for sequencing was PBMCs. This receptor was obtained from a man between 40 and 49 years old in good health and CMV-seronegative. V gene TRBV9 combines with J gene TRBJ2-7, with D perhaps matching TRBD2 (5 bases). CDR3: CASSKGDYEQYF. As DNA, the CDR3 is TGTGCCAGCAGCAAGGGAGATTACGAGCAGTACTTC.